The rows below give T cell receptor beta chains drawn from one sample of a study of shared clonotypes between healthy human individuals. The method was immunoSEQ multiplex PCR; TCRdb's version includes in-frame clones alone and lacks a portion of them. This sample has under 1,100,000 clones, with more than 60% found just once. Sequenced: memory CD4+ T cells sorted from blood. These receptor sequences come from a man aged 18 to 29 in good health. Both conserved end residues are part of each CDR3. D genes are given only for firm matches. The size entry is marked missing in some rows and otherwise reads once, few, many or a size class.

clone_size j_call d_call v_call cdr3_nt cdr3_aa
NA TRBJ2-3 TRBD2 TRBV18 TGTGCCAGCTCACCGCGACTAGCGGGGGGAAGGAGCACAGATACGCAGTATTTT CASSPRLAGGRSTDTQYF
few TRBJ1-5 NA TRBV5-1 TGCGCCAGCAGCTTGGACGGGTTGTCCCAGCATTTT CASSLDGLSQHF
once TRBJ2-7 NA TRBV29-1 TGCAGCGTACGACTCTCCTACGAGCAGTACTTC CSVRLSYEQYF
NA TRBJ2-5 NA TRBV28 TGTGCCAGCAGGTCGGGACCTCAAGAGACCCAGTACTTC CASRSGPQETQYF
NA TRBJ1-2 TRBD1 TRBV9 TGTGCCAGCAGCCTAAGACAGGGGGAGAACTATGGCTACACCTTC CASSLRQGENYGYTF
NA TRBJ2-5 NA TRBV5-4 TGTGCCAGCAGCTTGGGCCATTTACAAGAGACCCAGTACTTC CASSLGHLQETQYF
NA TRBJ1-2 TRBD1 TRBV5-4 TGTGCCAGCAGCCCGGGACAGACCTTGAGCGGCTACACCTTC CASSPGQTLSGYTF
many TRBJ1-1 NA TRBV19 TGTGCCAGTAGCCCCTCGCAGGCAGGGGCTGAAGCTTTCTTT CASSPSQAGAEAFF
NA TRBJ1-5 TRBD1 TRBV28 TGTGCCAGCAGTCTTACCGGGACAGCTTACAATCAGCCCCAGCATTTT CASSLTGTAYNQPQHF
few TRBJ2-7 NA TRBV5-1 TGCGCCAGCAGCTTGGCCGCCGAAGGCTACGAGCAGTACTTC CASSLAAEGYEQYF
NA TRBJ2-1 TRBD1 TRBV5-4 TGTGCCAGCAGTCGTCAACAGGGGCGCCTCTACAATGAGCAGTTCTTC CASSRQQGRLYNEQFF
NA TRBJ2-7 NA TRBV6-5 TGTGCCAGCAGTTACCGTCAATCAGACTACGAGCAGTACTTC CASSYRQSDYEQYF
NA TRBJ1-2 TRBD1 TRBV19 TGTGCCAGTAGTGCCAGGGGGGACTATGGCTACACCTTC CASSARGDYGYTF
NA TRBJ2-2 TRBD1 TRBV5-1 TGCGCCAGCAGCACGACAGGGGGCGCTTCCGGGGAGCTGTTTTTT CASSTTGGASGELFF
NA TRBJ1-5 NA TRBV6-5 TGTGCCAGCAGCCGCGTGTTAGGGGCACAGCCCCAGCATTTT CASSRVLGAQPQHF
NA TRBJ1-1 TRBD1 TRBV11-2 TGTGCCAGCAGCCCCCAGGGGGCGGGCACTGAAGCTTTCTTT CASSPQGAGTEAFF
NA TRBJ1-5 TRBD1 TRBV18 TGTGCCAGCTCACGGGCAGGGGGCGATCAGCCCCAGCATTTT CASSRAGGDQPQHF
NA TRBJ1-2 NA TRBV6-1 TGTGCCAGCAGCCAAGAAGGCTACACCTTC CASSQEGYTF
NA TRBJ1-6 NA TRBV30 TGTGCCTGGAGTCCGTTTGATCAGTCACCCCTCCACTTT CAWSPFDQSPLHF
few TRBJ2-3 NA TRBV6-6 TGTGCCAGCACTAGGCTATCCGATACGCAGTATTTT CASTRLSDTQYF
NA TRBJ2-7 TRBD1 TRBV5-1 TGCGCCAGCAGCCCGCGGGACAGGGGAATCGACGAGCAGTACTTC CASSPRDRGIDEQYF
few TRBJ2-3 NA TRBV5-1 TGCGCCAGCAGCTTGGCGCCAGGCACAGATACGCAGTATTTT CASSLAPGTDTQYF
NA TRBJ1-6 TRBD1 TRBV18 TGTGCCAGCTCAATACAGGGGCCCTCCTATAATTCACCCCTCCACTTT CASSIQGPSYNSPLHF
NA TRBJ1-2 NA TRBV10-3 TGTGCCATCAGTGAGGCACCAACCTATGGCTACACCTTC CAISEAPTYGYTF
few TRBJ1-5 NA TRBV7-3 TGTGCCAGCAGCTTCGGGGATAATCAGCCCCAGCATTTT CASSFGDNQPQHF
NA TRBJ2-7 NA TRBV5-1 TGCGCCAGCAGAGGGAACACGGGCAACGAGCAGTACTTC CASRGNTGNEQYF
NA TRBJ1-3 NA TRBV28 TGTGCCAGCAGTTTAACGGGTGCCGGAAACACCATATATTTT CASSLTGAGNTIYF
few TRBJ1-2 NA TRBV6-5 TGTGCCAGCACCCCCGACCAGACAGTCAGCTATGGCTACACCTTC CASTPDQTVSYGYTF
few TRBJ2-1 TRBD1 TRBV7-9 TGTGCCAGCAGCTTGGGACAGGGGGCGGGCAATGAGCAGTTCTTC CASSLGQGAGNEQFF
once TRBJ1-5 NA TRBV6-1 TGTGCCAGCAGTGAAAGTACAGGGAGTAATCAGCCCCAGCATTTT CASSESTGSNQPQHF
NA TRBJ2-6 TRBD2 TRBV5-8 TGTGCCAGCAGCCCCGGGAGGGAATCTTACGTCCTGACTTTC CASSPGRESYVLTF
NA TRBJ2-1 NA TRBV6-5 TGTGCCACACACCCGCTAGGGGGGGGCCACAATGAGCAGTTCTTC CATHPLGGGHNEQFF
NA TRBJ1-2 NA TRBV7-2 TGTGCCAGCACCATTCAGGGAAGGGTGAATGGCTACACCTTC CASTIQGRVNGYTF
NA TRBJ2-5 TRBD2 TRBV9 TGTGCCAGCAGCGCCTCCGGGACTAGCGAACAAGAGACCCAGTACTTC CASSASGTSEQETQYF
NA TRBJ1-3 NA TRBV18 TGTGCCAGCTCACCATACTCTGGGCGGGGGGACACCATATATTTT CASSPYSGRGDTIYF
NA TRBJ2-5 NA TRBV5-1 TGCGCCAGCAGCTTGGGGGACGCCTCCGGGACCCAGTACTTC CASSLGDASGTQYF
NA TRBJ1-3 NA TRBV13 TGTGCCAGCAGCTTAGTGAAGTCAATCGGCCCCGGAGACACCATATATTTT CASSLVKSIGPGDTIYF
few TRBJ1-2 TRBD1 TRBV9 TGTGCCAGCAGCGTAGATCAGGGGACAGGGGCTGGCTACACCTTC CASSVDQGTGAGYTF
NA TRBJ2-3 NA TRBV4-1 TGCGCCAGCAGCCAAGATGGTGGGCCAGATACGCAGTATTTT CASSQDGGPDTQYF
NA TRBJ1-2 NA TRBV19 TGTGCCAGTAGTGCCAGGACTAACTATGGCTACACCTTC CASSARTNYGYTF
NA TRBJ1-5 NA TRBV21-1 TGTGCCAGCAGCAATGTGAGGCCGGGAAGCAATCAGCCCCAGCATTTT CASSNVRPGSNQPQHF
NA TRBJ2-1 TRBD1 TRBV11-3 TGTGCCAGCAGCGGGACAGGGGGATACAATGAGCAGTTCTTC CASSGTGGYNEQFF
NA TRBJ2-7 TRBD1 TRBV18 TGTGCCAGCTCACGAGCCCTGACAGGGGGGTCCCACGAGCAGTACTTC CASSRALTGGSHEQYF
NA TRBJ1-6 TRBD1 TRBV6-1 TGTGCCAGCATCCTCGATCGGGGACAGGGTCGGGCCCTCCACTTT CASILDRGQGRALHF
NA TRBJ1-2 NA TRBV5-1 TGCGCCAGCAGCTTACGGGGTTATGGCTATGGCTACACCTTC CASSLRGYGYGYTF
once TRBJ2-3 NA TRBV10-3 TGTGCCATCAGTCCCTATAGGGGTCCTAAAGTGGACACAGATACGCAGTATTTT CAISPYRGPKVDTDTQYF
NA TRBJ1-4 TRBD1 TRBV23-1 TGCGCCAGCGGGATAGGCAGGGCAGGGGGGCCGGGGACTAATGAAAAACTGTTTTTT CASGIGRAGGPGTNEKLFF
NA TRBJ1-3 NA TRBV6-6 TGTGCCAGCAGTTACGCAGGGGCCGGCTCTGGAAACACCATATATTTT CASSYAGAGSGNTIYF
NA TRBJ2-7 TRBD2 TRBV13 TGTGCCAGCAGCTTGAGATTAGCGGGGAACTACGAGCAGTACTTC CASSLRLAGNYEQYF
NA TRBJ2-7 TRBD2 TRBV6-1 TGTGCCAGCTTAGGGGAGGGCCCCTACGAGCAGTACTTC CASLGEGPYEQYF
NA TRBJ2-7 NA TRBV7-8 TGTGCCAGCAGCTTAGGGCAGGGTTGGGAGCAGTACTTC CASSLGQGWEQYF
NA TRBJ1-5 NA TRBV27 TGTGCCAGCAGTTTAGCCGGGAGTAGCAATCAGCCCCAGCATTTT CASSLAGSSNQPQHF
NA TRBJ2-2 TRBD1 TRBV7-9 TGTGCCAGCAGCCCCGGGACAGGGAGTTACACCGGGGAGCTGTTTTTT CASSPGTGSYTGELFF
NA TRBJ2-1 NA TRBV19 TGTGCCAGTAGTGGGACTGGCTGGAATGAGCAGTTCTTC CASSGTGWNEQFF
few TRBJ1-5 NA TRBV6-5 NA CASSTSESQPQHF